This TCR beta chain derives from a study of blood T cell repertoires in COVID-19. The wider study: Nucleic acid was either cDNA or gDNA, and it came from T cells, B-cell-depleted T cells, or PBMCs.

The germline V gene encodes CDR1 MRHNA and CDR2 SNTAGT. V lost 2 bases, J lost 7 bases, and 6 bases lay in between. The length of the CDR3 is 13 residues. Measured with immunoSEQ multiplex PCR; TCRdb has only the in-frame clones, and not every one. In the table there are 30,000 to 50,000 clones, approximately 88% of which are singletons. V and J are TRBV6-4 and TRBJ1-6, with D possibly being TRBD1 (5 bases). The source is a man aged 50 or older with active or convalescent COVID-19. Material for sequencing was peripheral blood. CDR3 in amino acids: CASSDHRNSPLHF. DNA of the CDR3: TGTGCCAGCAGTGACCACAGGAATTCACCCCTCCACTTT.